This entry describes one TCR beta chain. Its cognate antigen is unknown. The entry originates in a study of molecular identifiers for immune sequencing clone quantification. Study as a whole: Across replicate runs, RNA obtained from approximately 20,000 or 100,000 naive CD8 cells was divided into five, with four undergoing sequencing.

Study-level points and caveats: Detection of one spiked Jurkat cell's TCR RNA reportedly worked in 1 million or so naive cells.

This CDR3 contains 15 residues. Trimming pared 1 base from V and 2 bases from J, leaving 15 bases between. Germline lookup yields CDR1 GTSNPN and CDR2 SVGIG (reference sequence). Sorted naive CD8 T cells, roughly 17,000 to 1,100,000, were sequenced from 10%, 30% or 50% RNA. The authors built bulk TCR libraries by previously described methods with listed TCR primers. From the PCR reads, TCRdb called clonotypes with MiXCR, one entry per CDR3 protein. Altogether 460,000 or so distinct CDR3 sequences are present, about a fifth being singletons, with the ten largest covering about 0.8%. The material sequenced was naive CD8+ T cells from blood, with Jurkat cell RNA spiked in. As to subset: FACS-sorted CD8+CD4-CCR7+CD45RA+ naive T cells. The rearrangement joins TRBV30 to TRBJ2-7; either TRBD1 or TRBD2 may fit D (5 bases each). The sequence was collected from a human donor in good health. Some libraries in this study had Jurkat cell RNA spiked in. The CDR3 DNA sequence: TGTGCCTGGAGTGGACACCCGGGACCGACCTACGAGCAGTACTTC. Its translation: CAWSGHPGPTYEQYF.